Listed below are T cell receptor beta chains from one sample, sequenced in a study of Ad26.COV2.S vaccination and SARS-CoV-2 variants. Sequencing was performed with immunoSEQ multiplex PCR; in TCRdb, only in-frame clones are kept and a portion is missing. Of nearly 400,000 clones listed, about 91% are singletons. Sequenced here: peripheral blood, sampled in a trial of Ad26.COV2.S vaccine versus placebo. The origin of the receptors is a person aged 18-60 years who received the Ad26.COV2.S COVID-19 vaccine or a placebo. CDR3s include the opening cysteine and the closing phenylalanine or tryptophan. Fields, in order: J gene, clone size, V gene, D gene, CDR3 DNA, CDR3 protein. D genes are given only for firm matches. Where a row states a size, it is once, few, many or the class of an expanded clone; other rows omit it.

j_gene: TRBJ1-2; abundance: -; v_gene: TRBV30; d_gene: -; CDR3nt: TGTGCCTGGACAATATGGGGGGTTAACTATGGCTACACCTTC; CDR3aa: CAWTIWGVNYGYTF
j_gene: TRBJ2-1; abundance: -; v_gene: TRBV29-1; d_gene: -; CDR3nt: TGCAGCGTGGGAGACCCGGGAAATAAGAATGAGCAGTTCTTC; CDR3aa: CSVGDPGNKNEQFF
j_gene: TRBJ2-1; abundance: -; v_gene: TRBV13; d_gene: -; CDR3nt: TGTGCCAGCAGCTTACTAGGTTACAATGAGCAGTTCTTC; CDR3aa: CASSLLGYNEQFF
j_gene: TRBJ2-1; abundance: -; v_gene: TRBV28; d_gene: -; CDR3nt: TGTGCCAGCAGTTTCTTTGGGGGAGCCAATGAGCAGTTCTTC; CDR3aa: CASSFFGGANEQFF
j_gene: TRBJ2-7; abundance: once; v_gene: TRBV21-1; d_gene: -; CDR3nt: TGTGCCAGCAGCAACGGGATGGCGGGAAGCTCCTACGAGCAGTACTTC; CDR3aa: CASSNGMAGSSYEQYF
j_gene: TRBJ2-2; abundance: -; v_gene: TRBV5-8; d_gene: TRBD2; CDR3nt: TGTGCCAGCAGCGGACTAGCGGGAGGCTGGGAGCTGTTTTTT; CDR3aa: CASSGLAGGWELFF
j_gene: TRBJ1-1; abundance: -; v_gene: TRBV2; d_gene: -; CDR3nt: TGTGCCAGCAGTGTCGGACTAGCCGTGGCTACTGAAGCTTTCTTT; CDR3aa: CASSVGLAVATEAFF
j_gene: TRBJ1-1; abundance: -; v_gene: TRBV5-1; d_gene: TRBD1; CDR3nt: TGCGCCAGCAGCTTGTCCGACAGGGCTACTGAAGCTTTCTTT; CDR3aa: CASSLSDRATEAFF
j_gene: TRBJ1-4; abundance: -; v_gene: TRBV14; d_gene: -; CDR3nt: TGTGCCAGCAGCCAAGATCCCACAACTAATGAAAAACTGTTTTTT; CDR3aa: CASSQDPTTNEKLFF
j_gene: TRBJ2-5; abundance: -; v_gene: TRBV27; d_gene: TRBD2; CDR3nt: TGTGCCAGCAGGGCCGGGACTAGCGGCCGGTACCAAGAGACCCAGTACTTC; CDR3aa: CASRAGTSGRYQETQYF
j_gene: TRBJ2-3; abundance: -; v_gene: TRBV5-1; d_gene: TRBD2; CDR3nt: TGCGCCAGCAGCGCGGGACTAGCGGGGGCGGATACGCAGTATTTT; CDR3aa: CASSAGLAGADTQYF
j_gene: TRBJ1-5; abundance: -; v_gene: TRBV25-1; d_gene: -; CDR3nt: TGTGCCAGCGACCCCCAAGACAGGAATCAGCCCCAGCATTTT; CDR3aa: CASDPQDRNQPQHF
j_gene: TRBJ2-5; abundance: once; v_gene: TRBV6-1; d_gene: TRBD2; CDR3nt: TGTGCCAGCAGTGAGGGAGGGGACCCAGAGACCCAGTACTTC; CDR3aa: CASSEGGDPETQYF
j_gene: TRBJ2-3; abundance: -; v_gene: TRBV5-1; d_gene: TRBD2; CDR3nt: TGCGCCAGCAGCTTCAGGACTAGCTTAACAGATACGCAGTATTTT; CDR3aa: CASSFRTSLTDTQYF
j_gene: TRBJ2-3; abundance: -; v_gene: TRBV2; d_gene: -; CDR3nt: TGTGCCAGCAGTAAAATCGTACGCACAGATACGCAGTATTTT; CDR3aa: CASSKIVRTDTQYF
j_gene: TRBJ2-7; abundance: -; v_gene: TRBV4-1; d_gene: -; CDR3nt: TGCGCCAGCAGCCGGGGGGGCGCGGAGGAGCAGTACTTC; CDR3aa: CASSRGGAEEQYF
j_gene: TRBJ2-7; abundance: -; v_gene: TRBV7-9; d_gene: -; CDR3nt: TGTGCCGTGGAACTATTCTCGCGGGCCAACTACGAGCAGTACTTC; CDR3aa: CAVELFSRANYEQYF
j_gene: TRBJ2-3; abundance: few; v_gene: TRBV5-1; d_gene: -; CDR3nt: TGCGCCACCAGGGTGGGGAGCACAGATACGCAGTATTTT; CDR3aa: CATRVGSTDTQYF
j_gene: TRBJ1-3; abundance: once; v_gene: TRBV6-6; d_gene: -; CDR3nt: TGTGCCAGCAGTTACCCTGAGGGAGGCTCTGGAAACACCATATATTTT; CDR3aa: CASSYPEGGSGNTIYF
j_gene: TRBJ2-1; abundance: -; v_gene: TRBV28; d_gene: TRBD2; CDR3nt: TGTGCCAGCAGTTTCGGGGGGAGAAACATGCAGTTCTTC; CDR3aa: CASSFGGRNMQFF
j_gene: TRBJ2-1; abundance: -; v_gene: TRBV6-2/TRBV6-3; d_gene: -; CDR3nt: TGTGCCAGCAGTTACGGGTCCCGAGGGCAGTTCTTC; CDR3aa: CASSYGSRGQFF
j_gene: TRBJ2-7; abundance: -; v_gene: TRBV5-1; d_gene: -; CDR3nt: TGCGCCAGCAGCTTGGGGGAGGTACCCCCTCCGGCCCAGTACTTC; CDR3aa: CASSLGEVPPPAQYF
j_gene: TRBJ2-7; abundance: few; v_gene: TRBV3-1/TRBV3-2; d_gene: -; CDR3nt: TGTGCCAGCAGCCAAGGTCCAGCGGGCCTGGGTTACGAGCAGTACTTC; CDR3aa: CASSQGPAGLGYEQYF
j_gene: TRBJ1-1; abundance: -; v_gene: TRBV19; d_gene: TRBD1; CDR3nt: TGTGCCAGTAGGGGGGACAGGATGAACACTGAAGCTTTCTTT; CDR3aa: CASRGDRMNTEAFF
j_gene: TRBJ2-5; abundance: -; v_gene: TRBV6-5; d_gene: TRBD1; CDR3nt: TGTGCCAGCAGTTACCGGACAGGCGGGGAGACCCAGTACTTC; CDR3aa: CASSYRTGGETQYF
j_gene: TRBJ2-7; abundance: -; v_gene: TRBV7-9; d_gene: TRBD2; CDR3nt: TGTGCCAGCAGCTCCGGACTAGCGGGAGATAAAGACGAGCAGTACTTC; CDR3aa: CASSSGLAGDKDEQYF
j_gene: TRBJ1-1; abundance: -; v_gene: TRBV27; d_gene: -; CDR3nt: TGTGCCAGCAGTTCCCTAGGGCGGGGATTGAACACTGAAGCTTTCTTT; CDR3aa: CASSSLGRGLNTEAFF
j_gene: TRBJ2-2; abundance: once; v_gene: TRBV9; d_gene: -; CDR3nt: TGTGCCAGCAGCGTCGGCGGGTCGAACACCGGGGAGCTGTTTTTT; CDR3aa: CASSVGGSNTGELFF
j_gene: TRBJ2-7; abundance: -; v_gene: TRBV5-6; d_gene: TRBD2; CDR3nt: TGTGCCAGCAGCCGTTTCACGGGAGGCGAGCAGTACTTC; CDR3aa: CASSRFTGGEQYF
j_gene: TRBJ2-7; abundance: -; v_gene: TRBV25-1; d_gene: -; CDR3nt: TGTGCCACCCCAAAAAACCACGAGCAGTACTTC; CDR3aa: CATPKNHEQYF
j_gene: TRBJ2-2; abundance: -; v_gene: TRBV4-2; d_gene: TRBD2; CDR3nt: TGTGCCAGCAGCCATAGCGGGAGGGGGAGTGGCACCGGGGAGCTGTTTTTT; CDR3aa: CASSHSGRGSGTGELFF
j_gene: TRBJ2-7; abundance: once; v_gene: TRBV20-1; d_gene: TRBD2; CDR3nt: TGCAGTGCTAGTCAGGGTAGCGGGGGGGTCGAGCAGTACTTC; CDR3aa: CSASQGSGGVEQYF
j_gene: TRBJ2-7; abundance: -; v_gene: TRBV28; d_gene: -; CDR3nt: TGTGCCAGCAGCCAGGGTCCCCACGAGCAGTACTTC; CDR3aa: CASSQGPHEQYF
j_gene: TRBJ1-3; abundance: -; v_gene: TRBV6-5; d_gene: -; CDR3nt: TGTGCCAGCAGTTACGACCCCCGCTCTGGAAACACCATATATTTT; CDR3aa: CASSYDPRSGNTIYF
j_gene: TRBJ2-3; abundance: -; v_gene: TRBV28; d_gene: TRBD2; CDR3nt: TGTGCCAGTAATGGGGTAGCGGGAGGGCCGGGTAACTCAGATACGCAGTATTTT; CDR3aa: CASNGVAGGPGNSDTQYF
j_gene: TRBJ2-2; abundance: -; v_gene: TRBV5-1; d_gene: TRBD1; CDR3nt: TGCGCCAGCAGCCCTAGGACAGGGCTCACCGGGGAGCTGTTTTTT; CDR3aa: CASSPRTGLTGELFF
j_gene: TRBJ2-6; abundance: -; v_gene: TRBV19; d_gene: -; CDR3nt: TGTGCCAGTAATAGTCTAGGGGCCAACGTCCTGACTTTC; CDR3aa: CASNSLGANVLTF
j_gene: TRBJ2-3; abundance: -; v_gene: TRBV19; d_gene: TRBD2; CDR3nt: TGTGCCAGTAGTGTTGGGCCAGCGGGAGGGCCTTATACGCAGTATTTT; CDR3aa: CASSVGPAGGPYTQYF
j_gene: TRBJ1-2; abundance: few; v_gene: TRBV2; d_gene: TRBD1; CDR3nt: TGTGCCAGCAGTGAAACAGGGGTCTATGGCTACACCTTC; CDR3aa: CASSETGVYGYTF
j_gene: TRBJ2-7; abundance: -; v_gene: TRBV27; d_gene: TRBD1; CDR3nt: TGTGCCAGCGCCTCCGGGACAGGGGGTACCGAGCAGTACTTC; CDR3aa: CASASGTGGTEQYF
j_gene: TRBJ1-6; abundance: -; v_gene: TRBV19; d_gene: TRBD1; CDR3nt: TGTGCCAGTAGTAGACAGGGGTTAAGGAACTATAATTCACCCCTCCACTTT; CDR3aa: CASSRQGLRNYNSPLHF
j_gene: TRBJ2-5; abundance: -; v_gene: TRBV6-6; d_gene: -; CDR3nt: TGTGCCAGCAGTTACTCACCACCGGTAGGCTCAACCCAGTACTTC; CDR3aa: CASSYSPPVGSTQYF
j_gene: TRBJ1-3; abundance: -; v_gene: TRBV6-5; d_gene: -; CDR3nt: TGTGCCAGCAGCTACCTCCCAGGCTCTGGAAACACCATATATTTT; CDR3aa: CASSYLPGSGNTIYF
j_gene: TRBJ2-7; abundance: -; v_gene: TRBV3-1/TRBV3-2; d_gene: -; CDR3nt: TGTGCCAGCAGCCAAGAGGAAGGGGTCGAGCAGTACTTC; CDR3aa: CASSQEEGVEQYF
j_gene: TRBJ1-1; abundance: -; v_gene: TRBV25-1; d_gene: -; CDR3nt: TGTGCCAGCAGTGATCTTCTAGGGGACACTGAAGCTTTCTTT; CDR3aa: CASSDLLGDTEAFF
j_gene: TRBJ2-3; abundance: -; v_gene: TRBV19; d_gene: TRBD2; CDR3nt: TGTGCCAGTAGTATGGCGAGCGGGAGAACAGATACGCAGTATTTT; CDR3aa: CASSMASGRTDTQYF